This TCR beta chain was sequenced in a study of CD8 T cells in Susac syndrome. Reverse transcription of roughly 0.5 to 1 ug RNA was carried out with random hexamers. Each CDR3 protein is one row after TCRdb ran MiXCR on the immunoSEQ multiplex PCR reads. Altogether about 150,000 distinct CDR3 sequences are present, approximately 94% being singletons, with the ten largest covering over 0.07%. CDR1 and CDR2 (germline): SQVTM, ANQGSEA. Deletions cut 0 bases from V and 2 bases from J, with 8 bases between. This CDR3 region has 13 residues. The source material was CD4+ T cells from PBMCs. The sequence came from a human donor in good health. The chain is built from TRBV29-1 and TRBJ2-7; D gene unclear. Written as DNA, the CDR3 is TGCAGCGTTGAAGAAGGACCACCCTACGAGCAGTACTTC. As protein: CSVEEGPPYEQYF.